The 7 T cell receptor beta chains reported below all come from one sample, sequenced in a study of shared clonotypes between healthy human individuals. Method: immunoSEQ multiplex PCR; TCRdb's copy keeps in-frame clones and lacks some. The data show over 300,000 clones, roughly 84% seen once. Material: memory CD8+ T cells sorted from blood. Subset: CD45RO+ cells pooled with CCR7-negative TemRA cells. These receptors were obtained from a man aged 18 to 29 in good health.

This clone is a singleton in its sample. At the DNA level, this CDR3 is encoded by other sequences in the same sample as well. V is TRBV27 and J is TRBJ2-7; TRBD1 is a possible D gene (6 bases). This CDR3 has 13 amino acids. Between the trimmed V and J ends, which lost 5 bases and 2 bases, there was a span of 10 bases. The germline V gene has CDR1 MNHEY and CDR2 SMNVEV (reference sequence). DNA for the CDR3: TGTGCCAGCAGTATACAGGGCGCCTACGAGCAGTACTTC. Translating it yields CASSIQGAYEQYF.

The chain recombines TRBV29-1 with TRBJ2-7; possibly TRBD1 or TRBD2 for D (5 bases each). The CDR3 length is 13 residues. Germline V gene lookup returns CDR1 SQVTM and CDR2 ANQGSEA. The V and J ends lost 3 bases and 6 bases respectively, with 15 bases between them. CDR3 residues: CSVEEAGWGEQYF. The CDR3 nucleotides read TGCAGCGTTGAGGAGGCAGGGTGGGGCGAGCAGTACTTC.

This chain joins TRBV28 and TRBJ1-3; perhaps TRBD1 as D (6 bases). V dropped 8 bases and J dropped 0 bases, with 17 bases sitting between them. The CDR3 length is 16 residues. Per germline, CDR1 MDHEN and CDR2 SYDVKM. CDR3 DNA sequence: TGTGCCAGCCGCCTTACGGGACATCTCTCTGGAAACACCATATATTTT. Protein: CASRLTGHLSGNTIYF.

This clone was recorded only once. The rearrangement links TRBV5-6 to TRBJ2-5; D might be TRBD2 (5 bases). Trimming cost V 4 bases and J 5 bases, with 9 bases left between them. Looked up from germline, CDR1 is SGHDT and CDR2 is YYEEEE. The CDR3 is 12 amino acids. The CDR3 nucleotides are TGTGCCAGCAGCGGGGAGTTGGAGACCCAGTACTTC. This translates into CASSGELETQYF. Combining the CDR3 with reference TRBV5-6 and TRBJ2-5 gives the whole variable domain DAGVTQSPTHLIKTRGQQVTLRCSPKSGHDTVSWYQQALGQGPQFIFQYYEEEERQRGNFPDRFSGHQFPNYSSELNVNALLLGDSALYLCASSGELETQYFGPGTRLLVL.

The V call is TRBV6-5, the J call TRBJ2-5; 7 bases map to TRBD1. This CDR3 contains 15 residues. The V segment lost 6 bases and the J segment 4 bases; nucleotides outside the gene matches: 11. Germline loops: CDR1 MNHEY, CDR2 SVGAGI. The CDR3: CASSPRQGGVETQYF. DNA for the CDR3: TGTGCCAGCAGCCCACGACAGGGTGGGGTAGAGACCCAGTACTTC.

The V gene is TRBV5-6, the J gene TRBJ1-2, with D possibly TRBD1 on 5 matching bases. V shed 4 bases and J shed 4 bases, with 17 bases lying between them. CDR1 and CDR2 from the germline V gene are SGHDT and YYEEEE. The CDR3 is made up of 15 amino acids. In DNA form, the CDR3 reads TGTGCCAGCAGCGCGGGACTCGAGCGGAGCTATGGCTACACCTTC. This translates into CASSAGLERSYGYTF.

The gene calls are TRBV5-4 and TRBJ2-3; D is unclear. The germline V gene encodes CDR1 SGHNT and CDR2 YYREEE (reference sequence). The V gene lost 3 bases and the J gene lost 0 bases, with 5 bases spanning the gap. This CDR3 comprises 13 residues. The CDR3 region has the DNA TGTGCCAGCAGCTCACATAGCACAGATACGCAGTATTTT. The encoded protein is CASSSHSTDTQYF.